These 2 T cell receptor beta chains came from one sample sequenced in a study of T cells in narcolepsy. Generated by immunoSEQ multiplex PCR, the TCRdb table keeps only in-frame clones and is missing some. Among some 35,000 clones, 82% were seen once, and the ten largest hold around 2.3%. The sample was CD45RA- memory CD4+ T cells from PBMCs. The receptors come from a human donor with narcolepsy.

The chain combines TRBV6-6 with TRBJ2-3, with a tentative D call TRBD2 (5 bases). Trimming pared 6 bases from V and 4 bases from J, leaving 14 bases between. The CDR3 sequence is 14 residues long. Germline V gives CDR1 MNHNY, CDR2 SVGAGI (reference sequence). Here the CDR3 reads CASSLKRESDTQYF. CDR3 in DNA: TGTGCCAGCAGCCTAAAGAGGGAGTCAGATACGCAGTATTTT.

This chain links TRBV5-1 with TRBJ2-1; 10 positions agree with TRBD2. After removal of 4 bases from V and 12 bases from J, the junction contained 10 bases not matched to a gene. The CDR3 has 14 residues. Germline CDR1 is SGHRS and CDR2 is YFSETQ. This chain's CDR3 is CASSQIERGGRQFF. CDR3 DNA: TGCGCCAGCAGCCAGATTGAGCGGGGGGGTCGGCAGTTCTTC.